This TCR beta chain was retrieved from a study of blood T cell repertoires in COVID-19. Study-wide context: The United States, Italy and Spain were the sources of the acute and convalescent COVID-19 samples. Nucleic acid was either cDNA or gDNA, and it came from T cells, B-cell-depleted T cells, or PBMCs.

The germline V gene has CDR1 LGHNA and CDR2 YSLEER. This CDR3 comprises 17 residues. The V end was cut by 0 bases, the J end by 0 bases, with 14 bases between. Repertoires were generated with immunoSEQ multiplex PCR, while TCRdb's copy carries only in-frame clones and drops some. This table holds some 320,000 clones, about 87% found once. The source is a woman in her 50s who had recovered from COVID-19. Sample: peripheral blood. This chain connects TRBV4-3 to TRBJ1-1, with TRBD1 as a possible D gene (6 bases). CDR3 nucleotides: TGCGCCAGCAGCCAAGACTCGGTACAGGGACTGAACACTGAAGCTTTCTTT. It codes for CASSQDSVQGLNTEAFF.